Listed below are T cell receptor beta chains from one sample, sequenced in a study of T cells in Graves' hyperthyroidism and ophthalmopathy. TCRdb redid the calling of the multiplex PCR reads with MiXCR, one entry per CDR3 protein. The sample has roughly 740,000 distinct CDR3 sequences, less than 20% seen once. The sequenced sample was blood. The receptor set was obtained from a man aged 18-30 years with Graves' hyperthyroidism. Each CDR3 is given with its conserved first and last residue. D genes are given only for firm matches. Size tells how often a clone was seen (once, few, many) or the class of an expanded clone, and some rows leave it out.

-	-	TRBJ2-5	TRBV15	TGTGCCACCAGCAGAGAAGGGGGGGCCGGAGAGACCCAGTACTTC	CATSREGGAGETQYF
-	TRBD1	TRBJ2-1	TRBV25-1	TGTGCCAGCAGGGGGACAGGATCCAATGAGCAGTTCTTC	CASRGTGSNEQFF
few	-	TRBJ2-3	TRBV5-1	TGCGCCAGCAGCCCACCTGGGGGCGGGAAGACGCGGACAGATACGCAGTATTTT	CASSPPGGGKTRTDTQYF
many	-	TRBJ1-5	TRBV6-2/TRBV6-3	TGTGCCAGCAGCAGCCAGGGGCGTTATCAGCCCCAGCATTTT	CASSSQGRYQPQHF
many	TRBD1	TRBJ2-3	TRBV29-1	TGCAGCGTCGACAGGGCTGGCACAGATACGCAGTATTTT	CSVDRAGTDTQYF
-	-	TRBJ1-2	TRBV18	TGTGCCAGCTCACTCACAGGGCCCGGTAACTATGGCTACACCTTC	CASSLTGPGNYGYTF
few	-	TRBJ2-3	TRBV7-3	TGTGCCAGCAGCTTAAACTCACACACAGATACGCAGTATTTT	CASSLNSHTDTQYF
-	TRBD1	TRBJ2-2	TRBV7-9	TGTGCCAGCAGCTCCGGGACAGGGTTTTTGGCCGGGGAGCTGTTTTTT	CASSSGTGFLAGELFF
many	-	TRBJ1-1	TRBV28	TGTGCCAGCAGCAAAAGTTGGGCTTTCTTT	CASSKSWAFF
few	-	TRBJ2-5	TRBV18	TGTGCCAGCTCACCTTCCGATAGCCTAAAGACCCAGTACTTC	CASSPSDSLKTQYF
many	TRBD2	TRBJ2-1	TRBV20-1	TGCAGTGCTAGGGCCGGGACTAGCGGGAGACATGAGCAGTTCTTC	CSARAGTSGRHEQFF
few	TRBD2	TRBJ2-1	TRBV12-3/TRBV12-4	TGTGCCAGCAGTCCAACTAGCGCTGGTGAGCAGTTCTTC	CASSPTSAGEQFF
many	-	TRBJ2-3	TRBV6-2/TRBV6-3	TGTGCCAGCAGTTACCTCGGGACAAGCACAGATACGCAGTATTTT	CASSYLGTSTDTQYF
-	-	TRBJ1-4	TRBV7-2	TGTGCCAGCAGCTTAGGCGGGGGCGGGGGTGAAAAACTGTTTTTT	CASSLGGGGGEKLFF
many	-	TRBJ1-5	TRBV28	TGTGCCAGCAGGACAGGCGGAGATAGCAATCAGCCCCAGCATTTT	CASRTGGDSNQPQHF
many	-	TRBJ2-7	TRBV11-3	TGTGCCAGCAGCACAGTCGGGGGAACCTACGAGCAGTACTTC	CASSTVGGTYEQYF
few	TRBD2	TRBJ2-5	TRBV4-1	TGCGCCAGCAGCCAAGATAAAGCGGGAGGTGGGGAGACCCAGTACTTC	CASSQDKAGGGETQYF
many	TRBD2	TRBJ2-1	TRBV20-1	TGCAGTGCTAGAGATCCCCGCGGGAGGGACAATGAGCAGTTCTTC	CSARDPRGRDNEQFF
few	-	TRBJ2-5	TRBV11-2	TGTGCCAGCAGCTTAGATTTGGATAGGGAGACCCAGTACTTC	CASSLDLDRETQYF
once	TRBD1	TRBJ1-2	TRBV2	TGTGCCAGCAGTGTCAGGGCGACAGGGGGCGACGGCTACACCTTC	CASSVRATGGDGYTF
few	-	TRBJ2-3	TRBV30	TGTGCCTGGAGTTACCCCGGGGTAGGCGGGACGGGAAATACGCAGTATTTT	CAWSYPGVGGTGNTQYF
-	TRBD1	TRBJ2-7	TRBV7-9	TGTGCCAGCAGCCCTCCGGGACAGAGTTATTACGAGCAGTACTTC	CASSPPGQSYYEQYF
-	-	TRBJ1-5	TRBV28	TGTGCCAGCACCCAAATCGGGGGAGGACAGCCCCAGCATTTT	CASTQIGGGQPQHF
many	-	TRBJ2-5	TRBV7-3	TGTGCCAGCAGCTTAACCACAGGGCTAGAGACCCAGTACTTC	CASSLTTGLETQYF
-	-	TRBJ1-6	TRBV18	TGTGCCAGCTCACCGGCTAGAGAGAATTCCCTCCACTTT	CASSPARENSLHF
-	TRBD2	TRBJ2-3	TRBV12-3/TRBV12-4	TGTGCCAGCAGCTTGACTAGCGGGAGGGCCCCAGATACGCAGTATTTT	CASSLTSGRAPDTQYF
-	-	TRBJ1-6	TRBV19	TGTGCCAGCACCCTAGGGCCAGGCGACGGGGGGTCACCCCTCCACTTT	CASTLGPGDGGSPLHF
few	TRBD2	TRBJ2-3	TRBV20-1	TGCAGTGCTAGAGATCGGACAGCGGGAGGCAACACAGATACGCAGTATTTT	CSARDRTAGGNTDTQYF
many	TRBD2	TRBJ2-4	TRBV6-2/TRBV6-3	TGTGCCAGCAGTTACTCGAGTGGGACTAGGAACATTCAGTACTTC	CASSYSSGTRNIQYF
many	-	TRBJ2-3	TRBV30	TGTGCCTGGAGGGCCAGCACAGATACGCAGTATTTT	CAWRASTDTQYF
few	-	TRBJ1-4	TRBV9	TGTGCCAGCAGCGGGGACGGGAATGAAAAACTGTTTTTT	CASSGDGNEKLFF
many	-	TRBJ1-5	TRBV28	TGTGCCAGCAGTTTATCTGGTGGGGGCGGTCAGCCCCAGCATTTT	CASSLSGGGGQPQHF
many	TRBD2	TRBJ2-5	TRBV9	TGTGCCAGCAGCGTCTGGAGCGGGAGTCCCCAAGAGACCCAGTACTTC	CASSVWSGSPQETQYF
many	-	TRBJ2-5	TRBV28	TGTGCCAGCAGTTCTCATAGGTACCAGTACTTC	CASSSHRYQYF
-	TRBD1	TRBJ2-7	TRBV4-1	TGCGCCAGCAGCCCTCAGGGACAGGGGGGTTACGAGCAGTACTTC	CASSPQGQGGYEQYF
many	TRBD1	TRBJ2-3	TRBV2	TGTGCCAGCAGTTCATACGGACAGGGGGCAGATACGCAGTATTTT	CASSSYGQGADTQYF
-	TRBD1	TRBJ1-1	TRBV5-1	TGCGCCAGCAGGGACCCGGGACAGGGAGGCACTGAAGCTTTCTTT	CASRDPGQGGTEAFF
few	-	TRBJ1-1	TRBV4-1	TGCGCCAGCAGCCAAACCCCCGAGGCAGAAGCTTTCTTT	CASSQTPEAEAFF
many	-	TRBJ1-1	TRBV12-3/TRBV12-4	TGTGCCACCGCGTTCCCCCAAGCTTTCTTT	CATAFPQAFF
many	-	TRBJ2-7	TRBV27	TGTGCCAGCAGTCAAAAGGGGACAGGAGGGACTAGCCCTTCCTACGAGCAGTACTTC	CASSQKGTGGTSPSYEQYF
many	-	TRBJ2-5	TRBV19	TGTGCCAGTATGGACAGTGCGGGATCAGAGACCCAGTACTTC	CASMDSAGSETQYF
many	TRBD2	TRBJ2-1	TRBV27	TGTGCCAGCAGCAGACTAGCGGGAGGCACTGAGCAGTTCTTC	CASSRLAGGTEQFF
-	-	TRBJ2-4	TRBV3-1	TGTGCCAGCGGCCAAGGGCCAGCAAACATTCAGTACTTC	CASGQGPANIQYF
many	-	TRBJ2-5	TRBV7-6	TGTGCCAGCAGCCGACAGTACCAAGAGACCCAGTACTTC	CASSRQYQETQYF
many	TRBD2	TRBJ2-3	TRBV2	TGTGCCAGCAGAGAAACTAGCGGGAGCATGTCAGATACGCAGTATTTT	CASRETSGSMSDTQYF
-	-	TRBJ2-7	TRBV19	TGTGCCAGTAGCAACCCTGGACTGGTCTACGAGCAGTACTTC	CASSNPGLVYEQYF
many	-	TRBJ2-1	TRBV7-2	TGTGCCAGCAGCTTAGCACGGGACAATGAGCAGTTCTTC	CASSLARDNEQFF
-	TRBD2	TRBJ2-7	TRBV18	TGTGCCAGCTCACCCCTGCCTCTGACTAGCGGGAGTCAGGGAGTCTACGAGCAGTACTTC	CASSPLPLTSGSQGVYEQYF